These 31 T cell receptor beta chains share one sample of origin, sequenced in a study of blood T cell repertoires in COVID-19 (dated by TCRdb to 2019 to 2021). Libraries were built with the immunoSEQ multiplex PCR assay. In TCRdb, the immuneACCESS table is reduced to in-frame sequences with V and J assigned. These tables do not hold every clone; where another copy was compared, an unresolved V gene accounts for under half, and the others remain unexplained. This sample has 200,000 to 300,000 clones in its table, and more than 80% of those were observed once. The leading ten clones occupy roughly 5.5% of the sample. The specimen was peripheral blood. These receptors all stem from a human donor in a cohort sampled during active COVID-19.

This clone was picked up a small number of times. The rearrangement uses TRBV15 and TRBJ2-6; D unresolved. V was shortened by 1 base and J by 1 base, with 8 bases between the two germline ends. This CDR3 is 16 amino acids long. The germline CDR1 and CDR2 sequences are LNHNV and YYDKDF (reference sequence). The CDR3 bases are TGTGCCACCAGCAGAGCCTCTTCTTCTGGGGCCAACGTCCTGACTTTC. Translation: CATSRASSSGANVLTF.

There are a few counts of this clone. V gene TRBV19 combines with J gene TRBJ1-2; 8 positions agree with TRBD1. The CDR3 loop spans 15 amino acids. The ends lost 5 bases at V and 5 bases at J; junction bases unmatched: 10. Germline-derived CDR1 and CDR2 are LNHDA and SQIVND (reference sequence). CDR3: CASSATGGRSYGYTF. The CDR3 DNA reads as TGTGCCAGTAGTGCCACAGGGGGAAGGTCGTATGGCTACACCTTC.

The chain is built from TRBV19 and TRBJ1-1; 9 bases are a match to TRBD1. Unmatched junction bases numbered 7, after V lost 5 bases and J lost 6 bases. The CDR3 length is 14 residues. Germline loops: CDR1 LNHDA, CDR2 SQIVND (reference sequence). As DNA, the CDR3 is TGTGCCAGTAGTTTTGGGACAGGGATGTCTGAAGCTTTCTTT. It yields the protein CASSFGTGMSEAFF.

Written as DNA, the CDR3 is TGTGCCAGTAGTCCCCGAGACAGGGTTGAAAAACTGTTTTTT. Amino acids: CASSPRDRVEKLFF. The chain links TRBV19 to TRBJ1-4; 7 bases are shared with TRBD1. J gave up 7 bases and V 5 bases, and 7 bases lay outside the gene matches. CDR3 length: 14 residues. In germline, CDR1 is LNHDA, CDR2 SQIVND (reference sequence).

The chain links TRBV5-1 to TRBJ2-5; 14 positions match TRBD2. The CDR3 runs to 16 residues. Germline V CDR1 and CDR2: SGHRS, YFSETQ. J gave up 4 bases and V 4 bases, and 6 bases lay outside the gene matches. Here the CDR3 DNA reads TGCGCCAGCAGCCCAGGAGGACTAGCGGGGGGAGAGACCCAGTACTTC. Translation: CASSPGGLAGGETQYF.

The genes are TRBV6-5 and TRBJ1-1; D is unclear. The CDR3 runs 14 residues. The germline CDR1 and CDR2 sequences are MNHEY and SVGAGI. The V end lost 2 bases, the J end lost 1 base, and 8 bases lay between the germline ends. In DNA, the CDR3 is TGTGCCAGCAGTTACATAACCGGGAACACTGAAGCTTTCTTT. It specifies CASSYITGNTEAFF.

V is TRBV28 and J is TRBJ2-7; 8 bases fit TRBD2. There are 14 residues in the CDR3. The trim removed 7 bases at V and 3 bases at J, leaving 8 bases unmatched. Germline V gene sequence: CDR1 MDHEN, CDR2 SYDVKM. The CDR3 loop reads CASTGSGGRYEQYF. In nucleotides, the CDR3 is TGTGCCAGCACCGGAAGCGGGGGCCGCTACGAGCAGTACTTC.

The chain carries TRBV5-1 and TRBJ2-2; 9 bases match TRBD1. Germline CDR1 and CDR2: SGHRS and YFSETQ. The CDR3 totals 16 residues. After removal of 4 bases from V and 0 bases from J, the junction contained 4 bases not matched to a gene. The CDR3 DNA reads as TGCGCCAGCAGCACCCGACAGGGGGCGAACACCGGGGAGCTGTTTTTT. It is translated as CASSTRQGANTGELFF.

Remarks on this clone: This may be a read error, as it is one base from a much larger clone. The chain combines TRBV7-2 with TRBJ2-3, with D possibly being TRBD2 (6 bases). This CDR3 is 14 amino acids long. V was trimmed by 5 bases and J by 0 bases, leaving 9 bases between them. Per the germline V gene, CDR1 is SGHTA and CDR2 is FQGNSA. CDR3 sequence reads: CASSQSGSTDTQYF. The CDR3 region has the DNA TGTGCCAGCAGCCAAAGCGGGAGCACAGATACGCAGTATTTT.

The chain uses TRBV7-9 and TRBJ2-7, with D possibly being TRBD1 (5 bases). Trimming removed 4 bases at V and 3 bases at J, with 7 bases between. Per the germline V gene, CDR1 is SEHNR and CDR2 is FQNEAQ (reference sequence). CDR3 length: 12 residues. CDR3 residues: CASSSQVYEQYF. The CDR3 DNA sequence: TGTGCCAGCAGCTCACAGGTCTACGAGCAGTACTTC.

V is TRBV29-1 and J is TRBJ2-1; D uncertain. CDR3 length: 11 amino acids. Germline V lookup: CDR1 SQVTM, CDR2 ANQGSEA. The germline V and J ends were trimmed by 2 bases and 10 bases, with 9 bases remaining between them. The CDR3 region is CSVEIFREQFF. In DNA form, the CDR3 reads TGCAGCGTTGAAATTTTTAGAGAGCAGTTCTTC.

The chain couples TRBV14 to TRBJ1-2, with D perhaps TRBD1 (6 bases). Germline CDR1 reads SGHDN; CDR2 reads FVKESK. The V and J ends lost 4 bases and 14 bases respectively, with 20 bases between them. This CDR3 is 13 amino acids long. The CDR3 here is CASSPSLDSSGTF. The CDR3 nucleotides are TGTGCCAGCAGCCCTTCTTTGGACAGTTCGGGGACCTTC.

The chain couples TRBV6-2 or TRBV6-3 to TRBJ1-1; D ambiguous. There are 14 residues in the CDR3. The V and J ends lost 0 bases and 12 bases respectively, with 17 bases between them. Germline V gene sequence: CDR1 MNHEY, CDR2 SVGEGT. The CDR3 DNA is TGTGCCAGCAGTTACTCGGAGGCGCTTAGTAATCCTTTCTTT. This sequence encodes CASSYSEALSNPFF.

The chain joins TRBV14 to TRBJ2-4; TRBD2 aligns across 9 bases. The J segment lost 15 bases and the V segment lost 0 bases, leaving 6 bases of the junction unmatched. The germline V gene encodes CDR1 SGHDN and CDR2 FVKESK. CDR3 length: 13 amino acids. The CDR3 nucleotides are TGTGCCAGCAGCCAAGAATCTGGGACTAGCTTGTACTTC. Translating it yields CASSQESGTSLYF.

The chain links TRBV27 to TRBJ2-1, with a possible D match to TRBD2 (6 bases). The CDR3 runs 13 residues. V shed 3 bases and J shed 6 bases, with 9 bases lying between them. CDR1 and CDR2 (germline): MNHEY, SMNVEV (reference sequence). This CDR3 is CASSLAGFNEQFF. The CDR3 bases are TGTGCCAGCAGTTTGGCGGGATTCAATGAGCAGTTCTTC.

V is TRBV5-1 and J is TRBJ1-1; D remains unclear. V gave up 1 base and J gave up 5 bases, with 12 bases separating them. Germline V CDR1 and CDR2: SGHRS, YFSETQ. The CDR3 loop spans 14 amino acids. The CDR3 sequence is CASSLTVVSTEAFF. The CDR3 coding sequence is TGCGCCAGCAGCTTGACCGTTGTTAGTACTGAAGCTTTCTTT.

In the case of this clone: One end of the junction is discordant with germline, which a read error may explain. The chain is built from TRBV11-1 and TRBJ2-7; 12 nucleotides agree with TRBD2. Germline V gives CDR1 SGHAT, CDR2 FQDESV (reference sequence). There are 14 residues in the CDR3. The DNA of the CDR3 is TGTGCCAGCAGCCTAGCGGGAGGGCCAGGAGAGCAGTACTTC. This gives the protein CASSLAGGPGEQYF.

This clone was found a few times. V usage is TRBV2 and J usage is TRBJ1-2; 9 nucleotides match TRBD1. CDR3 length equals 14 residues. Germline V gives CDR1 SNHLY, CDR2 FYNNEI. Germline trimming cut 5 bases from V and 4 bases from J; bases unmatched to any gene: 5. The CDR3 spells CASSTDRGGYGYTF. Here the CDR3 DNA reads TGTGCCAGCAGTACCGACAGGGGGGGCTATGGCTACACCTTC.

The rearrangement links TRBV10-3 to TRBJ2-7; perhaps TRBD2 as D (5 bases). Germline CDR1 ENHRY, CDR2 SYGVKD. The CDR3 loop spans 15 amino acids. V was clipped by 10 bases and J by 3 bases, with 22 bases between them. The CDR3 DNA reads TGTGCCAGCCTAGCCGACTCCGGGAAGATCTACGAGCAGTACTTC. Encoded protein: CASLADSGKIYEQYF.

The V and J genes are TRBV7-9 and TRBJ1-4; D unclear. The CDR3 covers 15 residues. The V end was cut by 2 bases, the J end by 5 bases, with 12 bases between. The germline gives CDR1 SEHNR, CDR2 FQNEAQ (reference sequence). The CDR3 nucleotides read TGTGCCAGCAGCTTATTAAGTGGGAGGAATGAAAAACTGTTTTTT. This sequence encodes CASSLLSGRNEKLFF.

The CDR3 here is CASNVGSGGFLEAFF. The CDR3 bases are TGCGCCAGCAACGTAGGATCAGGGGGCTTCTTGGAAGCTTTCTTT. The J gene is TRBJ1-1, the V gene TRBV5-1, with 8 bases aligning to TRBD1. V shed 6 bases and J 8 bases; nucleotides not matched to a gene: 15. The CDR3 length is 15 residues. CDR1 is SGHRS and CDR2 is YFSETQ in the germline V gene.

The CDR3 is CASRKQGTGELFF. CDR3 nucleotide sequence: TGTGCCAGCAGGAAACAGGGTACCGGGGAGCTGTTTTTT. The gene calls are TRBV2 and TRBJ2-2, with D perhaps TRBD1 (6 bases). CDR3 length: 13 amino acids. CDR1 SNHLY and CDR2 FYNNEI come from the germline V gene. V gave up 6 bases and J gave up 5 bases, with 10 bases separating them.

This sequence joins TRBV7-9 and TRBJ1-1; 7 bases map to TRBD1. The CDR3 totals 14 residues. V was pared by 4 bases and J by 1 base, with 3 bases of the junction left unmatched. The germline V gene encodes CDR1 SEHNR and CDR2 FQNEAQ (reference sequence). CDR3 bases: TGTGCCAGCAGCTACAGGGGTGAGAACACTGAAGCTTTCTTT. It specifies CASSYRGENTEAFF.

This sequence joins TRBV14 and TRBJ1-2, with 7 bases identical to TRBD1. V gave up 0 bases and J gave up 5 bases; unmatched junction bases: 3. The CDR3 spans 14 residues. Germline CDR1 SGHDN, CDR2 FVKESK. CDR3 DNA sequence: TGTGCCAGCAGCCAAGAGAACAGGGGATATGGCTACACCTTC. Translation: CASSQENRGYGYTF.

The chain's CDR3 is CASSWGPGGPNEQFF. CDR3 DNA: TGTGCCAGCAGTTGGGGCCCGGGGGGGCCGAATGAGCAGTTCTTC. The chain is built from TRBV27 and TRBJ2-1; 8 bases match TRBD2. Per germline, CDR1 MNHEY and CDR2 SMNVEV (reference sequence). This CDR3 contains 15 residues. V gave up 4 bases and J gave up 7 bases; unmatched junction bases: 9.

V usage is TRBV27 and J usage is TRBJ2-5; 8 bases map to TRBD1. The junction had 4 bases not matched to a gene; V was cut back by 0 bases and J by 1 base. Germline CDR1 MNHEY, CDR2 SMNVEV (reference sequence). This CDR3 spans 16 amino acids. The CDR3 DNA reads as TGTGCCAGCAGTTTATCGGACAGGGTAGGCCAAGAGACCCAGTACTTC. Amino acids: CASSLSDRVGQETQYF.

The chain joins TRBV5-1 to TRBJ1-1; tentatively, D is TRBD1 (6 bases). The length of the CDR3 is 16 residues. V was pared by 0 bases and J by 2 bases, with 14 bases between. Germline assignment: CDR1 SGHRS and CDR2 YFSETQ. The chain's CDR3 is CASSLEYRALNTEAFF. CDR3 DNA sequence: TGCGCCAGCAGCTTGGAGTACAGGGCTCTAAACACTGAAGCTTTCTTT.

CDR3 DNA sequence: TGCAGTGCTAGTCCCGGGACAGGGAGAGGGTACGAGCAGTACTTC. Translating it yields CSASPGTGRGYEQYF. V gene TRBV20-1 combines with J gene TRBJ2-7, with 9 bases fitting TRBD1. This CDR3 is built from 15 residues. J gave up 4 bases and V 3 bases, and 10 bases lay outside the gene matches. Germline V gene lookup returns CDR1 DFQATT and CDR2 SNEGSKA (reference sequence).

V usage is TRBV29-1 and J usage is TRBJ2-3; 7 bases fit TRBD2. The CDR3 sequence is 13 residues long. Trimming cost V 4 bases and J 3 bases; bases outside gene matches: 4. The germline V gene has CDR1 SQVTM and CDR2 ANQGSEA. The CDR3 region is CSVGGTTTDTQYF. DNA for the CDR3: TGCAGCGTTGGTGGGACTACAACAGATACGCAGTATTTT.

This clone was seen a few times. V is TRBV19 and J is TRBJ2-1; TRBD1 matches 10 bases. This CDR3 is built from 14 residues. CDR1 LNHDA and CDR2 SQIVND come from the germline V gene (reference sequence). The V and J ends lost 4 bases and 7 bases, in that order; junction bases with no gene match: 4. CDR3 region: CASSRGQGRNEQFF. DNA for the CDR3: TGTGCCAGTAGTAGGGGACAGGGGAGGAATGAGCAGTTCTTC.

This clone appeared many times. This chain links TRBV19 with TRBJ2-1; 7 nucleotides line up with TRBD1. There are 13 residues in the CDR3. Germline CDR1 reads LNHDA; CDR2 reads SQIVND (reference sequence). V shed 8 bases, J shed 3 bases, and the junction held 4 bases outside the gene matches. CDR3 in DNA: TGTGCCAGTCGGGACAGCCACTACAATGAGCAGTTCTTC. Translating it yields CASRDSHYNEQFF.